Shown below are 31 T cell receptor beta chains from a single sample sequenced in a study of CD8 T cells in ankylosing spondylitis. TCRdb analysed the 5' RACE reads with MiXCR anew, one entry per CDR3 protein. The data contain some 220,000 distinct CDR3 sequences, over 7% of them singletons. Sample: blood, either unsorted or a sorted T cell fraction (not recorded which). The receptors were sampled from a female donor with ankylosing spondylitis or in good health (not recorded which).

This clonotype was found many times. This chain's CDR3 is CASSKTGQVSNEQYF. The CDR3 DNA reads as TGCGCCAGCAGCAAGACGGGACAGGTCTCGAACGAGCAGTACTTC. The chain carries TRBV5-1 and TRBJ2-7; 8 positions match TRBD1. Germline V gives CDR1 SGHRS, CDR2 YFSETQ. The CDR3 loop spans 15 amino acids. The junction had 11 bases not matched to a gene; V was cut back by 4 bases and J by 5 bases.

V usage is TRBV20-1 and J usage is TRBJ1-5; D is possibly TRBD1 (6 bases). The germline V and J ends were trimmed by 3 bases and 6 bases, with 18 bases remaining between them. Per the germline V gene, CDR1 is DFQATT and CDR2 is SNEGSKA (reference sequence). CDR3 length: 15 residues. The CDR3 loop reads CSARENRVVRQPQHF. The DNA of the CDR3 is TGCAGTGCTAGGGAGAACAGGGTGGTCCGTCAGCCCCAGCATTTT.

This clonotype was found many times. In nucleotides, the CDR3 is TGCAGTGCTACTTTGGGTAGCGGGAATTGGCAGTTCTTC. This sequence encodes CSATLGSGNWQFF. The chain links TRBV20-1 to TRBJ2-1; 8 bases align to TRBD2. J gave up 12 bases and V 4 bases, and 11 bases lay outside the gene matches. Germline loops: CDR1 DFQATT, CDR2 SNEGSKA (reference sequence). This CDR3 has 13 amino acids.

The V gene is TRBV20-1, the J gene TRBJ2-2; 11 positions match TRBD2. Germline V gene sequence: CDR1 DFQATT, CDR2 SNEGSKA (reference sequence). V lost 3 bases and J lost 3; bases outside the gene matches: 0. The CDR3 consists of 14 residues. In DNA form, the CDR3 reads TGCAGTGCTAGTAGCGGGAGGGACACCGGGGAGCTGTTTTTT. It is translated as CSASSGRDTGELFF.

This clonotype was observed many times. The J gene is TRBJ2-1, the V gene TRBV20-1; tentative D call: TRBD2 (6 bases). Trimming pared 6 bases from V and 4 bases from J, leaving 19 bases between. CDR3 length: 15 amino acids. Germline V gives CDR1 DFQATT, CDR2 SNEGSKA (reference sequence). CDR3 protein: CSAAGRVGGYNEQFF. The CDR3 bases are TGCAGTGCCGCTGGGCGGGTGGGGGGATACAATGAGCAGTTCTTC.

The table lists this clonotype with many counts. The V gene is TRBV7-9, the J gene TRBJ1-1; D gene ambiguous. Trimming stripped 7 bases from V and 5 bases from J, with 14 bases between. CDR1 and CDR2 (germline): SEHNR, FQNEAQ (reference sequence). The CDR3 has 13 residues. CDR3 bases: TGTGCCAGCACCCCTACCGTGTCGACTGAAGCTTTCTTT. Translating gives CASTPTVSTEAFF. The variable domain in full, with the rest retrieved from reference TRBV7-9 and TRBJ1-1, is DTGVSQNPRHKITKRGQNVTFRCDPISEHNRLYWYRQTLGQGPEFLTYFQNEAQLEKSRLLSDRFSAERPKGSFSTLEIQRTEQGDSAMYLCASTPTVSTEAFFGQGTRLTVV.

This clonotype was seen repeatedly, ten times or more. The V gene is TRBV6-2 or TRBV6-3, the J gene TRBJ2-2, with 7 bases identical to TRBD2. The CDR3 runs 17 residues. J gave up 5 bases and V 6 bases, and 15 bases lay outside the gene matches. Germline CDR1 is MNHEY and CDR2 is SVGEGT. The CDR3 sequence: CASRPQGLLALTGELFF. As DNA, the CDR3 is TGTGCCAGCAGGCCACAAGGGCTACTAGCGCTTACCGGGGAGCTGTTTTTT.

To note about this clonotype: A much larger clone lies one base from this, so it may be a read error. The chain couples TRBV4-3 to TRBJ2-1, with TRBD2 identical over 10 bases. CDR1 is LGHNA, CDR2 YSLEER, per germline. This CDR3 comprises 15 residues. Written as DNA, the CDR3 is TGCGCCAGCAGCCCCAGCGGGAGGGCCAGGAATGAGCAGTCCTTC. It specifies CASSPSGRARNEQSF.

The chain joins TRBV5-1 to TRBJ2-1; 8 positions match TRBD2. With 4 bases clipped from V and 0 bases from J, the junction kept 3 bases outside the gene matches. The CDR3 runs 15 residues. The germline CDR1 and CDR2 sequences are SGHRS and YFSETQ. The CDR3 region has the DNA TGCGCCAGCAGCAGCGGGAGCCACTCCTACAATGAGCAGTTCTTC. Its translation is CASSSGSHSYNEQFF.

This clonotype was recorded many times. The CDR3 sequence: CASSRGNLVSYEQYF. CDR3 DNA sequence: TGCGCCAGCAGTAGGGGAAACCTAGTCTCCTACGAGCAGTACTTC. V and J are TRBV5-1 and TRBJ2-7; D perhaps matches TRBD1 (5 bases). CDR3 length: 15 amino acids. V lost 5 bases, J lost 0 bases, and 15 bases lay in between. Germline V gene lookup returns CDR1 SGHRS and CDR2 YFSETQ.

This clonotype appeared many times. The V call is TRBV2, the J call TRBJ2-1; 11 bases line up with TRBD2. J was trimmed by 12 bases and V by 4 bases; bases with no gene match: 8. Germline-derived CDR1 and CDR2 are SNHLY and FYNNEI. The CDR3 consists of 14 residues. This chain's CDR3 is CASSVDSGRAMQFF. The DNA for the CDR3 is TGTGCCAGCAGTGTCGATAGCGGGAGGGCCATGCAGTTCTTC.

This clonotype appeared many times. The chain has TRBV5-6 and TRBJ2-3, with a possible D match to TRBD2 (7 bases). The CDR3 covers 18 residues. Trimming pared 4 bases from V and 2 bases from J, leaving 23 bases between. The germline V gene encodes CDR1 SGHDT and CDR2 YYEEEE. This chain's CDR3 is CASSPAGVAGGPTDTQYF. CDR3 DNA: TGTGCCAGCAGCCCGGCGGGGGTAGCCGGGGGGCCCACAGATACGCAGTATTTT. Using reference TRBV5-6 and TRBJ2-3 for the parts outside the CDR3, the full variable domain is DAGVTQSPTHLIKTRGQQVTLRCSPKSGHDTVSWYQQALGQGPQFIFQYYEEEERQRGNFPDRFSGHQFPNYSSELNVNALLLGDSALYLCASSPAGVAGGPTDTQYFGPGTRLTVL.

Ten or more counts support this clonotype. The CDR3: CASSGGGSGNTIYF. CDR3 coding DNA: TGTGCCAGCAGCGGAGGGGGATCTGGAAACACCATATATTTT. This chain joins TRBV9 and TRBJ1-3, with D maybe TRBD1 (6 bases). The CDR3 length is 14 residues. Trimming took off 3 bases at V and 1 base at J, with 8 bases between the two ends. Germline V gene data show CDR1 as SGDLS and CDR2 as YYNGEE.

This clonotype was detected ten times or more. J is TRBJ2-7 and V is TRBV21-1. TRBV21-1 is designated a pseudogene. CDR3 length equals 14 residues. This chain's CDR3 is CASRGGRPSYEQYF. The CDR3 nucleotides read TGTGCCAGCAGAGGTGGCAGACCATCCTACGAGCAGTACTTC.

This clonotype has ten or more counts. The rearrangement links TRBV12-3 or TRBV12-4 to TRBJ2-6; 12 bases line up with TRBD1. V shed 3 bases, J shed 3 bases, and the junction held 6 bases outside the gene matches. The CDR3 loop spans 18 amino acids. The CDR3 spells CASSFVGTGGGGANVLTF. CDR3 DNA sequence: TGTGCCAGCAGTTTTGTTGGGACAGGGGGCGGTGGGGCCAACGTCCTGACTTTC.

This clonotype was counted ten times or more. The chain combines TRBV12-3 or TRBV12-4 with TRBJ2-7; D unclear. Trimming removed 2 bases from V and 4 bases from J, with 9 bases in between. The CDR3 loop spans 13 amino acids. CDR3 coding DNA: TGTGCCAGCAGTTTAAACAGCAGATACGAGCAGTACTTC. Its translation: CASSLNSRYEQYF.

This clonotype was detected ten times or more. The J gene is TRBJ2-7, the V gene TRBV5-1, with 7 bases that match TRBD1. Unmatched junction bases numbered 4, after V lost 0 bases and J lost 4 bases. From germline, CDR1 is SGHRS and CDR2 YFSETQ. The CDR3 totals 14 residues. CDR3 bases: TGCGCCAGCAGCTTGGCCGCCAGGGGGTACGAGCAGTACTTC. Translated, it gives CASSLAARGYEQYF.

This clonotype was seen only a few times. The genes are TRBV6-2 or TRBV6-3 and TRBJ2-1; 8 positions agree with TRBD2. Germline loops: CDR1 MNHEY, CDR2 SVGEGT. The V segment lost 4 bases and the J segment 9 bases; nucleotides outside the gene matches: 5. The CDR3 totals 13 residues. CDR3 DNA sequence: TGTGCCAGCAGTTTCCTAGCGGGCGGTGAGCAGTTCTTC. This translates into CASSFLAGGEQFF.

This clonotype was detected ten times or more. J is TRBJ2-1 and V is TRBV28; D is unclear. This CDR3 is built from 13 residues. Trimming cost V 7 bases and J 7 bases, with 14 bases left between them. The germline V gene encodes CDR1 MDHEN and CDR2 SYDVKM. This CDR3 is CASISSTENEQFF. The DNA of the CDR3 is TGTGCCAGCATTTCTTCTACTGAGAATGAGCAGTTCTTC.

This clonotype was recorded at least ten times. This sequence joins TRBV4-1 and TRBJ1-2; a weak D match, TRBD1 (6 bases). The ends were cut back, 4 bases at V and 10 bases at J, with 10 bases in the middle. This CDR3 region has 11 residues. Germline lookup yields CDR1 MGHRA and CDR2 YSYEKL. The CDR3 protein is CASSRTGTYTF. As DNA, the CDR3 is TGCGCCAGCAGCCGAACAGGGACCTACACCTTC.

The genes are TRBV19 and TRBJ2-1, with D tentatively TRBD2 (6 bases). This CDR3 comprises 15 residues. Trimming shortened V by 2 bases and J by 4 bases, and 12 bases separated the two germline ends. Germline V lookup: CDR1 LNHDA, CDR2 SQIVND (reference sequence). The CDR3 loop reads CASSIQAEGYNEQFF. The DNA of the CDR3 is TGTGCCAGTAGTATACAAGCGGAGGGATACAATGAGCAGTTCTTC.

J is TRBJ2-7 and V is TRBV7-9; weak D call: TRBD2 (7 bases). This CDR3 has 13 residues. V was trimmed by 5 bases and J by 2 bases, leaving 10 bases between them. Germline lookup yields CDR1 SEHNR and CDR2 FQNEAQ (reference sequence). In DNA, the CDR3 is TGTGCCAGCAGCGGGGGGGGCCCCTACGAGCAGTACTTC. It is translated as CASSGGGPYEQYF.

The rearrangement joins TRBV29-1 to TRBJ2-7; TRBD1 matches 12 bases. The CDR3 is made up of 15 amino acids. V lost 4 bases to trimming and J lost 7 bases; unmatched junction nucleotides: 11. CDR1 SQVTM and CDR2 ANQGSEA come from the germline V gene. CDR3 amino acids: CSVVGQGATAAEQYF. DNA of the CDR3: TGCAGCGTTGTGGGACAGGGGGCGACCGCCGCGGAGCAGTACTTC.

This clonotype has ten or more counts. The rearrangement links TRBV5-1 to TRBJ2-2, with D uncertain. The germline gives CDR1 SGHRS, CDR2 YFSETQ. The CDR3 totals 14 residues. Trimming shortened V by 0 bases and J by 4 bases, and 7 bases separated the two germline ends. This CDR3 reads CASSLEAGTGELFF. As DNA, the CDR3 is TGCGCCAGCAGCTTGGAAGCAGGCACCGGGGAGCTGTTTTTT.

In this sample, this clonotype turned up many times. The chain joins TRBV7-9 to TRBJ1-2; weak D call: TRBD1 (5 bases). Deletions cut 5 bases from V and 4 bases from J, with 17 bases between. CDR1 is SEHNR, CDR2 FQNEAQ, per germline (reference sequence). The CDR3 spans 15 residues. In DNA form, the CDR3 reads TGTGCCAGCAGCCCAAAGCGAGGGGTTCTCTATGGCTACACCTTC. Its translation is CASSPKRGVLYGYTF.

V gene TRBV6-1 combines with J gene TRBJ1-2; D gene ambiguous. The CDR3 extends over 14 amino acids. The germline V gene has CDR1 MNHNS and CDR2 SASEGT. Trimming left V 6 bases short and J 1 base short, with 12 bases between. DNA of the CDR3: TGTGCCAGCAGGGCGGATCCCCTTAACTATGGCTACACCTTC. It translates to CASRADPLNYGYTF.

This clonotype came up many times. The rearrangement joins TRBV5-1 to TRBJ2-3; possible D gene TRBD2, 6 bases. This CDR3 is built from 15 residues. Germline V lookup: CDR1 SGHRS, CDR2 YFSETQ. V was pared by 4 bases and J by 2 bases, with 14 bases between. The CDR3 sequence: CASSRLTGATDTQYF. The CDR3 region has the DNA TGCGCCAGCAGCCGATTAACGGGAGCCACAGATACGCAGTATTTT.

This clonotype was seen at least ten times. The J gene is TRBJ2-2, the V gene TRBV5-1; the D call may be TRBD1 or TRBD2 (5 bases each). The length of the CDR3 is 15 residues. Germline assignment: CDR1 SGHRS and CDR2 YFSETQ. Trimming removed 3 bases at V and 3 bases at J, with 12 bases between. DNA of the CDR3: TGCGCCAGCAGCTCAAAGTTGGGGGACACCGGGGAGCTGTTTTTT. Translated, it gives CASSSKLGDTGELFF.

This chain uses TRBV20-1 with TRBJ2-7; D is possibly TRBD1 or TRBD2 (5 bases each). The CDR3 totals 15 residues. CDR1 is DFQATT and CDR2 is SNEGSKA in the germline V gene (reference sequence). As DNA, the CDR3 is TGCTTTGCTATTCCCCTGGGACGGTCAGCCTACGAGCAGTACTTC. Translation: CFAIPLGRSAYEQYF.

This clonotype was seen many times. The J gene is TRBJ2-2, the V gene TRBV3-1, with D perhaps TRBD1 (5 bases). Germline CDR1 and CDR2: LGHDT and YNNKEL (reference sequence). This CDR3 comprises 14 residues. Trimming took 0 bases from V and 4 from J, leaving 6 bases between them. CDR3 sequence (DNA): TGTGCCAGCAGCCAAGATAGGGGCACCGGGGAGCTGTTTTTT. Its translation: CASSQDRGTGELFF. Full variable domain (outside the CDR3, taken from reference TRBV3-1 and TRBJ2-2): DTAVSQTPKYLVTQMGNDKSIKCEQNLGHDTMYWYKQDSKKFLKIMFSYNNKELIINETVPNRFSPKSPDKAHLNLHINSLELGDSAVYFCASSQDRGTGELFFGEGSRLTVL.

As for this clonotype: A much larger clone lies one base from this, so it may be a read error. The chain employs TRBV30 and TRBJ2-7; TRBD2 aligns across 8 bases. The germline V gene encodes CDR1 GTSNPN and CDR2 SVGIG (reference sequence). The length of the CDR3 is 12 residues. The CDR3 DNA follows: TGTGCCCGGAGCGGGGGCGTCTGGGAGCAGTACTTC. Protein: CARSGGVWEQYF.